A single sample is the source of the 20 T cell receptor beta chains below, sequenced in a study of Ad26.COV2.S vaccination and SARS-CoV-2 variants. Some clones are missing from TCRdb's copy, which holds only in-frame ones; the method was immunoSEQ multiplex PCR. Of about 350,000 clones detected, around 88% appear once; the ten largest clones hold about 10%. As to treatment: 15 to 20 received Ad26.COV2.S at low or high dose, single or two shots; about five received placebo; per-sample allocation not given. Day 63 following the first vaccine or placebo injection was when the samples were taken. The specimen was peripheral blood, collected in a trial of Ad26.COV2.S vaccine versus placebo. These receptors all come from a person between 18 and 59 years old who received the Ad26.COV2.S COVID-19 vaccine or a placebo.

The V gene is TRBV6-5, the J gene TRBJ1-5, with D tentatively TRBD1 (5 bases). CDR1 and CDR2 (germline): MNHEY, SVGAGI. Trimming removed 7 bases at V and 5 bases at J, with 12 bases between. The CDR3 runs 13 residues. CDR3 in DNA: TGTGCCAGCACCACCCTAGGGGATCAGCCCCAGCATTTT. Translated: CASTTLGDQPQHF.

This chain uses TRBV28 with TRBJ2-3; D perhaps matches TRBD2 (5 bases). Germline values: CDR1 MDHEN, CDR2 SYDVKM. Between the trimmed V and J ends, which lost 6 bases and 2 bases, there was a span of 15 bases. The CDR3 consists of 15 residues. In DNA form, the CDR3 reads TGTGCCAGCAGCACTTATCGGAGGTCCACAGATACGCAGTATTTT. Protein sequence: CASSTYRRSTDTQYF.

CDR3 loop: CASSLGGRPSYEQYF. For the CDR3, the DNA is TGTGCCAGCAGCTTGGGCGGGAGGCCTTCCTACGAGCAGTACTTC. This chain uses TRBV7-8 with TRBJ2-7; 8 bases agree with TRBD2. Trimming cost V 3 bases and J 1 base; bases outside gene matches: 5. CDR1 SGHVS and CDR2 FQNEAQ come from the germline V gene. CDR3 length: 15 amino acids.

DNA of the CDR3: TGTGCCAGCAGCCAAAACCTCGCAGATACGCAGTATTTT. This encodes CASSQNLADTQYF. The chain is built from TRBV4-2 and TRBJ2-3; no definite D call. Germline loops: CDR1 LGHNA, CDR2 YNFKEQ. The CDR3 loop spans 13 amino acids. Trimming took off 2 bases at V and 4 bases at J, with 7 bases between the two ends.

This chain joins TRBV6-6 and TRBJ2-3; D is unresolved. With 2 bases removed from V and 2 bases from J, the gap between germline ends came to 8 bases. The CDR3 has 14 amino acids. CDR1 and CDR2 (germline): MNHNY, SVGAGI (reference sequence). The CDR3 region has the DNA TGTGCCAGCAGTTACCCCGGGCTCACAGATACGCAGTATTTT. It encodes CASSYPGLTDTQYF.

This clone showed up just once. The chain has TRBV5-6 and TRBJ2-7; D is possibly TRBD1 (6 bases). In germline, CDR1 is SGHDT, CDR2 YYEEEE. V was pared by 4 bases and J by 4 bases, with 15 bases between. The CDR3 is 14 residues long. The CDR3 is CASSRTLDRYEQYF. In nucleotides, the CDR3 is TGTGCCAGCAGCCGAACCCTCGACAGGTACGAGCAGTACTTC.

This chain joins TRBV19 and TRBJ1-1; tentative D call: TRBD1 (5 bases). The CDR3 totals 14 residues. Looked up from germline, CDR1 is LNHDA and CDR2 is SQIVND (reference sequence). Trimming left V 10 bases short and J 4 bases short, with 19 bases between. The CDR3 loop reads CATTSGSGPTEAFF. The CDR3 coding sequence is TGTGCCACCACTTCAGGGTCAGGCCCCACTGAAGCTTTCTTT.

The V and J genes are TRBV19 and TRBJ1-6; 7 nucleotides align to TRBD1. The CDR3 totals 17 residues. Germline V gene sequence: CDR1 LNHDA, CDR2 SQIVND (reference sequence). Germline trimming cut 7 bases from V and 0 bases from J; bases unmatched to any gene: 9. The CDR3 here is CASTPGQRSSYNSPLHF. The CDR3 DNA sequence: TGTGCCAGTACCCCGGGACAGAGAAGCTCCTATAATTCACCCCTCCACTTT.

The chain has TRBV6-5 and TRBJ1-5, with 8 bases lining up with TRBD1. From germline, CDR1 is MNHEY and CDR2 SVGAGI. Trimming cost V 5 bases and J 12 bases; bases outside gene matches: 6. This CDR3 contains 12 residues. CDR3 in amino acids: CASSLDRAIQHF. CDR3 in DNA: TGTGCCAGCAGTCTGGACAGGGCGATCCAGCATTTT.

CDR3 loop: CASSVGDRAYYEQYF. CDR3 bases: TGTGCCAGCAGCGTAGGGGACAGGGCGTACTACGAGCAGTACTTC. The J gene is TRBJ2-7, the V gene TRBV9; 9 nucleotides match TRBD1. Per germline, CDR1 SGDLS and CDR2 YYNGEE. CDR3 length: 15 amino acids. V lost 0 bases to trimming and J lost 3 bases; unmatched junction nucleotides: 4.

The chain combines TRBV9 with TRBJ2-5, with TRBD2 matching over 7 bases. Germline V gene sequence: CDR1 SGDLS, CDR2 YYNGEE. V was clipped by 4 bases and J by 5 bases; unmatched bases: 8. The CDR3 has 14 amino acids. The CDR3 coding sequence is TGTGCCAGCAGCCCCCCAGTGGGAGGGGAGACCCAGTACTTC. Translated: CASSPPVGGETQYF.

This clone is a singleton in its sample. The V gene is TRBV12-3 or TRBV12-4, the J gene TRBJ2-7; D not certain. Trimming took 3 bases from V and 5 from J, leaving 11 bases between them. The CDR3 has 13 amino acids. The DNA of the CDR3 is TGTGCCAGCAGTTTTCCTCCCTCTCACGAGCAGTACTTC. This sequence encodes CASSFPPSHEQYF.

V gene TRBV27 combines with J gene TRBJ2-7, with D possibly TRBD1 on 5 matching bases. Trimming took 6 bases from V and 5 from J, leaving 11 bases between them. Per the germline V gene, CDR1 is MNHEY and CDR2 is SMNVEV (reference sequence). This CDR3 is 12 amino acids long. CDR3 in amino acids: CASREDIHEQYF. Here the CDR3 DNA reads TGTGCCAGCAGAGAGGACATTCACGAGCAGTACTTC.

CDR3 residues: CASSYGAGEKLFF. For the CDR3, the DNA is TGTGCCAGCAGTTACGGGGCCGGGGAAAAACTGTTTTTT. This rearrangement joins TRBV6-2 or TRBV6-3 to TRBJ1-4; possibly TRBD1 for D (5 bases). V was shortened by 2 bases and J by 8 bases, with 9 bases between the two germline ends. The CDR3 totals 13 residues. Germline loops: CDR1 MNHEY, CDR2 SVGEGT.

V is TRBV7-8 and J is TRBJ2-1; possible D gene TRBD1, 6 bases. CDR1 and CDR2 from the germline V gene are SGHVS and FQNEAQ. This CDR3 has 15 amino acids. V dropped 2 bases and J dropped 6 bases, with 14 bases sitting between them. CDR3 DNA: TGTGCCAGCAGCTTAAACAGGGATTTGTTCAATGAGCAGTTCTTC. Translated: CASSLNRDLFNEQFF.

The CDR3 sequence: CASSQDRSGANVLTF. The CDR3 coding sequence is TGCGCCAGCAGCCAAGATCGATCTGGGGCCAACGTCCTGACTTTC. The gene calls are TRBV4-3 and TRBJ2-6; D is unclear. Germline V gives CDR1 LGHNA, CDR2 YSLEER. CDR3 length equals 15 residues. The V end was cut by 0 bases, the J end by 1 base, with 4 bases between.

The V and J genes are TRBV7-2 and TRBJ2-3; D remains ambiguous. The CDR3 contains 12 residues. V was pared by 4 bases and J by 7 bases, with 9 bases between. Germline CDR1 SGHTA, CDR2 FQGNSA. CDR3 nucleotides: TGTGCCAGCAGCTCCCGTAAGAATACGCAGTATTTT. Translation gives CASSSRKNTQYF.

The chain links TRBV7-9 to TRBJ2-3; D uncertain. The V gene lost 5 bases and the J gene lost 11 bases, with 11 bases spanning the gap. Per germline, CDR1 SEHNR and CDR2 FQNEAQ (reference sequence). The CDR3 totals 11 residues. In DNA, the CDR3 is TGTGCCAGCAGCCACGAATTATGGCAGTATTTT. It is translated as CASSHELWQYF.

Many counts were recorded for this clone. The chain recombines TRBV29-1 with TRBJ1-2; D unresolved. The V end lost 0 bases, the J end lost 4 bases, and 12 bases lay between the germline ends. This CDR3 region has 14 residues. Germline V gene data show CDR1 as SQVTM and CDR2 as ANQGSEA. This chain's CDR3 is CSVEERRRPYGYTF. DNA for the CDR3: TGCAGCGTTGAAGAAAGACGGCGTCCCTATGGCTACACCTTC. The complete variable domain, with remaining parts taken from reference TRBV29-1 and TRBJ1-2, reads SAVISQKPSRDICQRGTSLTIQCQVDSQVTMMFWYRQQPGQSLTLIATANQGSEATYESGFVIDKFPISRPNLTFSTLTVSNMSPEDSSIYLCSVEERRRPYGYTFGSGTRLTVV.

The chain is built from TRBV19 and TRBJ2-6; D is uncertain. Germline V gene sequence: CDR1 LNHDA, CDR2 SQIVND (reference sequence). The V end lost 0 bases, the J end lost 2 bases, and 8 bases lay between the germline ends. CDR3 size: 16 residues. The CDR3 loop reads CASSIEAVAGANVLTF. The CDR3 coding sequence is TGTGCCAGTAGTATAGAGGCGGTCGCTGGGGCCAACGTCCTGACTTTC. Combining the CDR3 with reference TRBV19 and TRBJ2-6 gives the whole variable domain DGGITQSPKYLFRKEGQNVTLSCEQNLNHDAMYWYRQDPGQGLRLIYYSQIVNDFQKGDIAEGYSVSREKKESFPLTVTSAQKNPTAFYLCASSIEAVAGANVLTFGAGSRLTVL.